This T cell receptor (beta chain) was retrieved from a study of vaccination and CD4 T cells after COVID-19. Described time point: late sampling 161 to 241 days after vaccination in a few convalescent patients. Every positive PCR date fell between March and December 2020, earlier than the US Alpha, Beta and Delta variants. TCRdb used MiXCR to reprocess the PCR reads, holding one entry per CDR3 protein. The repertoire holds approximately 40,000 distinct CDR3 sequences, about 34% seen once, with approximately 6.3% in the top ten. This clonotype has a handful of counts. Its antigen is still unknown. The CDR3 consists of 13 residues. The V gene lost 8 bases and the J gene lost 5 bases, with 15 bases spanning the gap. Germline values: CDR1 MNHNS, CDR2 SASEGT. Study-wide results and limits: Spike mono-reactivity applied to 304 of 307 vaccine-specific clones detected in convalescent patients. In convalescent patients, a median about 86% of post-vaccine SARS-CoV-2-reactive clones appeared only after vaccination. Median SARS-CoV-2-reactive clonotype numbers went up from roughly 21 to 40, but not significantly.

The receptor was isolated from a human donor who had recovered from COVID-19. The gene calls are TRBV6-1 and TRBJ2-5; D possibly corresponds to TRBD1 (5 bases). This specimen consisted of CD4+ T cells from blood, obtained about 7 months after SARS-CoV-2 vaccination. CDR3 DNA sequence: TGTGCCAGCCGCATGACAGTTGCGGAGACCCAGTACTTC. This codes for CASRMTVAETQYF.